A selection of T cell receptor beta chains follows, all from one sample in a study of blood T cells in healthy people across ages. TCRdb redid the calling of the 5' RACE reads with MiXCR, one entry per CDR3 protein. The sample holds roughly 1,800,000 distinct CDR3 sequences, about 50% seen once. The material sequenced was blood. The receptors stem from a woman aged 40 to 49 in good health. Both conserved end residues are part of each CDR3. A D gene is named only where the DNA matches it firmly. Some rows mark clone size as missing; the rest say once, few, many or name a class of expanded clone.

CDR3 length: 16; clone size: .; D gene: TRBD2; J gene: TRBJ2-4; V gene: TRBV10-3; CDR3 protein: CAIRDASGAAKNIQYF; CDR3 DNA: TGTGCCATCAGGGATGCTAGCGGGGCCGCCAAAAACATTCAGTACTTC
CDR3 length: 14; clone size: .; D gene: .; J gene: TRBJ1-2; V gene: TRBV20-1; CDR3 protein: CSAISGGTDYGYTF; CDR3 DNA: TGCAGTGCTATCTCCGGTGGGACGGACTATGGCTACACCTTC
CDR3 length: 15; clone size: once; D gene: TRBD2; J gene: TRBJ2-1; V gene: TRBV7-2; CDR3 protein: CASSSSGGASGEQFF; CDR3 DNA: TGTGCCAGCAGCTCAAGCGGGGGGGCCTCAGGTGAGCAGTTCTTC
CDR3 length: 13; clone size: few; D gene: .; J gene: TRBJ2-7; V gene: TRBV27; CDR3 protein: CASSFNPASEQYF; CDR3 DNA: TGTGCCAGCAGTTTTAATCCTGCTTCCGAGCAGTACTTC
CDR3 length: 16; clone size: .; D gene: .; J gene: TRBJ1-2; V gene: TRBV12-3/TRBV12-4; CDR3 protein: CASSPVSRVGNCGYTF; CDR3 DNA: TGTGCCAGCAGCCCCGTCAGCCGGGTGGGGAACTGTGGCTACACCTTC
CDR3 length: 17; clone size: .; D gene: TRBD2; J gene: TRBJ2-5; V gene: TRBV4-1; CDR3 protein: CASTSLASGGRQETQYF; CDR3 DNA: TGCGCCAGTACTAGCTTGGCTAGCGGGGGGCGTCAAGAGACCCAGTACTTC
CDR3 length: 13; clone size: .; D gene: .; J gene: TRBJ2-7; V gene: TRBV25-1; CDR3 protein: CASSEMEDYEQYF; CDR3 DNA: TGTGCCAGCAGTGAGATGGAGGACTACGAGCAGTACTTC
CDR3 length: 14; clone size: .; D gene: .; J gene: TRBJ1-5; V gene: TRBV3-1; CDR3 protein: CASSQVPGSQPQHF; CDR3 DNA: TGTGCCAGCAGCCAAGTTCCTGGCAGCCAGCCCCAGCATTTT
CDR3 length: 12; clone size: .; D gene: .; J gene: TRBJ1-5; V gene: TRBV28; CDR3 protein: CASSPPWRPQHF; CDR3 DNA: TGTGCCAGCAGTCCACCTTGGCGGCCCCAGCATTTT
CDR3 length: 13; clone size: .; D gene: .; J gene: TRBJ1-2; V gene: TRBV4-2; CDR3 protein: CASSQGVESGYTF; CDR3 DNA: TGTGCCAGCAGCCAAGGTGTTGAAAGTGGCTACACCTTC
CDR3 length: 13; clone size: once; D gene: .; J gene: TRBJ2-7; V gene: TRBV5-1; CDR3 protein: CASRVGNSYEQYF; CDR3 DNA: TGCGCCAGCAGAGTAGGGAACTCCTACGAGCAGTACTTC
CDR3 length: 13; clone size: .; D gene: .; J gene: TRBJ1-5; V gene: TRBV29-1; CDR3 protein: CSVGGDRNQPQHF; CDR3 DNA: TGCAGCGTTGGTGGTGACCGCAATCAGCCCCAGCATTTT
CDR3 length: 13; clone size: .; D gene: TRBD1; J gene: TRBJ1-2; V gene: TRBV6-5; CDR3 protein: CASKTDRVEGYTF; CDR3 DNA: TGTGCCAGCAAGACGGACAGGGTGGAAGGCTACACCTTC
CDR3 length: 15; clone size: .; D gene: .; J gene: TRBJ1-2; V gene: TRBV7-9; CDR3 protein: CASSLRGAENYGYTF; CDR3 DNA: TGTGCCAGCAGCTTAAGAGGGGCGGAGAACTATGGCTACACCTTC
CDR3 length: 15; clone size: few; D gene: .; J gene: TRBJ2-3; V gene: TRBV4-3; CDR3 protein: CASSQGPGYTDTQYF; CDR3 DNA: TGCGCCAGCAGCCAAGGTCCAGGTTACACAGATACGCAGTATTTT
CDR3 length: 14; clone size: .; D gene: .; J gene: TRBJ2-7; V gene: TRBV6-2/TRBV6-3; CDR3 protein: CASKDGGLIYEQYF; CDR3 DNA: TGTGCCAGCAAGGACGGTGGGCTTATTTACGAGCAGTACTTC
CDR3 length: 15; clone size: few; D gene: .; J gene: TRBJ2-3; V gene: TRBV6-5; CDR3 protein: CASSHRLGETDTQYF; CDR3 DNA: TGTGCCAGCAGTCATCGACTAGGCGAAACAGATACGCAGTATTTT
CDR3 length: 15; clone size: once; D gene: TRBD2; J gene: TRBJ2-3; V gene: TRBV20-1; CDR3 protein: CSARLAGPRTDTQYF; CDR3 DNA: TGCAGTGCGAGACTAGCGGGACCACGGACCGATACGCAGTATTTT
CDR3 length: 17; clone size: .; D gene: TRBD2; J gene: TRBJ2-1; V gene: TRBV6-6; CDR3 protein: CASSYSSGGGSYNEQFF; CDR3 DNA: TGTGCCAGCAGTTACTCGAGCGGGGGCGGCTCCTACAATGAGCAGTTCTTC
CDR3 length: 12; clone size: few; D gene: TRBD2; J gene: TRBJ2-1; V gene: TRBV5-5; CDR3 protein: CASSPSGGRQFF; CDR3 DNA: TGTGCCAGCAGCCCTAGCGGGGGGCGGCAGTTCTTC